Sequencing of this TCR beta chain was carried out in a study of blood T cell repertoires in COVID-19. The table came from immunoSEQ multiplex PCR; TCRdb's copy has only in-frame clones and leaves some out. This table holds roughly 300,000 clones, approximately 81% found once. The CDR3 extends over 15 amino acids. V lost 6 bases and J 7 bases, leaving 18 bases between the germline ends. Germline V gives CDR1 LNHDA, CDR2 SQIVND (reference sequence). The clonotype was recovered from a woman in her fifties or sixties with active or convalescent COVID-19. The sample comprised peripheral blood. This sequence joins TRBV19 and TRBJ1-4, with a possible D match to TRBD1 (5 bases). This CDR3 is CASSQGLSGGEKLFF. As DNA, the CDR3 is TGTGCCAGTAGCCAGGGACTCTCTGGGGGTGAAAAACTGTTTTTT.